This paragraph covers one T cell receptor (beta chain) sequence. What it recognizes is unknown. It was with unique molecular identifiers that the TCRbeta library was prepared. TCRdb independently ran MiXCR on the PCR reads; one entry per CDR3 protein. The repertoire holds a few hundred thousand distinct CDR3 sequences, over 25% seen once, with about 35% in the top ten. This record comes from a study of T-cell reconstitution after alpha-beta-depleted transplantation in children. Study results and limitations: One year after transplant, T-cell counts and diversity came mostly from newly produced T cells. There were some patients whose high TCRbeta diversity at day 60 came from surviving recipient T cells and thymic progenitors.

This CDR3 has 15 amino acids. Trimming removed 2 bases from V and 2 bases from J, with 13 bases in between. From germline, CDR1 is SQVTM and CDR2 ANQGSEA. The sequencing here drew on PBMCs, taken before TCRalphabeta/CD19-depleted stem cell transplant. V and J are TRBV29-1 and TRBJ2-1; D might be TRBD2 (6 bases). The TCR sequence derives from a boy younger than two with Wiskott-Aldrich syndrome, due to receive a stem cell transplant. The CDR3 reads CSVEMPEGTYNEQFF. CDR3 nucleotide sequence: TGCAGCGTTGAAATGCCGGAGGGGACCTACAATGAGCAGTTCTTC.